This T cell receptor (beta chain) was identified in a study of PD-L1 blockade in urothelial cancer. In each PCR, synthetic TCR analog templates were spiked in. Generated by immunoSEQ multiplex PCR, the TCRdb table keeps only in-frame clones and is missing some. The data contain approximately 100,000 clones, 70% to 85% of them singletons. The CDR3 totals 13 residues. CDR1 is SGHDT and CDR2 is YYEEEE in the germline V gene. V lost 0 bases to trimming and J lost 6 bases, with 9 bases between them. This receptor was taken from a man in his fifties or sixties with urothelial cancer. The rearrangement uses TRBV5-6 and TRBJ2-5; D is ambiguous. The specimen was PBMCs, collected around atezolizumab (anti-PD-L1) treatment. The CDR3 loop is CASSLGEVKTQYF. The CDR3, as DNA: TGTGCCAGCAGCTTGGGTGAGGTAAAGACCCAGTACTTC.